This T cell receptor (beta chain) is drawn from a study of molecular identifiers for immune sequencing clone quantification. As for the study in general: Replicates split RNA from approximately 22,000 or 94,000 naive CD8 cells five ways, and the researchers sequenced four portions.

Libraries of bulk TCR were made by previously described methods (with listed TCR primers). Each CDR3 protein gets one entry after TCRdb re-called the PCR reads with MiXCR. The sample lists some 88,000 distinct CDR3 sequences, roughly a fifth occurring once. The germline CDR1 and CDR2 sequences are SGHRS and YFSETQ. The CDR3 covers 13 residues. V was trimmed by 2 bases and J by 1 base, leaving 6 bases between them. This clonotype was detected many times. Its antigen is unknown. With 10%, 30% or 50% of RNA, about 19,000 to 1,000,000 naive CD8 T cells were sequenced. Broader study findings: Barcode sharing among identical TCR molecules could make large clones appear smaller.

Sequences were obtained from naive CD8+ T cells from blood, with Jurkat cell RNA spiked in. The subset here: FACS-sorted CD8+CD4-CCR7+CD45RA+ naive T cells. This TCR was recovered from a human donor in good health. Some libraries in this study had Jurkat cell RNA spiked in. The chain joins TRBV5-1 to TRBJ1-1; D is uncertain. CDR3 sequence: CASSFGENTEAFF. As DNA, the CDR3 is TGCGCCAGCAGCTTTGGGGAGAACACTGAAGCTTTCTTT.